The clone carrying this TCR beta chain was counted at least ten times. TCRdb re-derived calls from the multiplex PCR reads in MiXCR, one entry per CDR3 protein. The sample has about 120,000 distinct CDR3 sequences; around 20% are singletons. Breast cancer patients provided tissue from their axillary draining lymph nodes. Germline-derived CDR1 and CDR2 are SGHRS and YFSETQ. The CDR3 is 17 amino acids. V dropped 5 bases and J dropped 6; count of bases not matched to a gene: 12. The record originates from a study of breast tumors, draining lymph nodes, adjacent tissues. The sample consisted of axillary lymph node tissue. The genes are TRBV5-1 and TRBJ2-1; the match to TRBD2 covers 12 bases. The receptor's source is a female donor with breast cancer. Some clones in this sample may be carry-over from other donors' samples. The CDR3 here is CASSIGTSGRGVNEQFF. Here the CDR3 DNA reads TGCGCCAGCAGTATCGGGACTAGCGGGCGGGGGGTCAATGAGCAGTTCTTC.